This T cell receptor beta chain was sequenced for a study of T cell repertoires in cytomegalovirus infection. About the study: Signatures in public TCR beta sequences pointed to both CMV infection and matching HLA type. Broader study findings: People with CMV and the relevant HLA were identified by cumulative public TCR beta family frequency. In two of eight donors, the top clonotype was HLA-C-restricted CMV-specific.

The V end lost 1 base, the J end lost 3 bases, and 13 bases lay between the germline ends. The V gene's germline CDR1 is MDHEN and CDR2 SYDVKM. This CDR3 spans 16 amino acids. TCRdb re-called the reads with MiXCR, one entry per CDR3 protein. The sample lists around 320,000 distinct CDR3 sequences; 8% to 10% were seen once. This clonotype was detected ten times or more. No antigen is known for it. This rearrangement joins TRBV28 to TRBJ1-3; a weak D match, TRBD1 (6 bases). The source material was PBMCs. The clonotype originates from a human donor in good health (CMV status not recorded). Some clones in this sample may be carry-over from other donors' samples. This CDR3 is CASSLLGGASGNTIYF. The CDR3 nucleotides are TGTGCCAGCAGTTTATTGGGGGGGGCGAGTGGAAACACCATATATTTT.